What follows are 13 T cell receptor beta chains derived from one specimen sequenced in a study of Ad26.COV2.S vaccination and SARS-CoV-2 variants. Treatment: about 20 received Ad26.COV2.S at low or high dose, single or two shots; several received placebo; per-sample allocation not given. Repertoires come from day 63 after the first vaccine or placebo injection. Assay used: immunoSEQ multiplex PCR; TCRdb lists only in-frame clones, some missing. The repertoire includes around 350,000 clones, approximately 81% of them detected once, and 3% to 4% sits in the top ten. The sample consisted of peripheral blood, taken in a trial of Ad26.COV2.S vaccine versus placebo. These receptors originate from a person aged 18-60 years who received the Ad26.COV2.S COVID-19 vaccine or a placebo.

This clone was detected many times. The chain uses TRBV19 and TRBJ2-1; possibly TRBD1 for D (5 bases). The ends were cut back, 7 bases at V and 0 bases at J, with 16 bases in the middle. The germline V gene has CDR1 LNHDA and CDR2 SQIVND (reference sequence). The CDR3 extends over 16 amino acids. For the CDR3, the DNA is TGTGCCAGTAAGACGGACACAAGGAGCTCCTACAATGAGCAGTTCTTC. Translated: CASKTDTRSSYNEQFF. Using reference TRBV19 and TRBJ2-1 for the parts outside the CDR3, the full variable domain is DGGITQSPKYLFRKEGQNVTLSCEQNLNHDAMYWYRQDPGQGLRLIYYSQIVNDFQKGDIAEGYSVSREKKESFPLTVTSAQKNPTAFYLCASKTDTRSSYNEQFFGPGTRLTVL.

This chain links TRBV5-1 with TRBJ2-2, with 7 bases aligning to TRBD1. The V segment lost 4 bases and the J segment 4 bases; nucleotides outside the gene matches: 10. In germline, CDR1 is SGHRS, CDR2 YFSETQ. This CDR3 comprises 16 residues. The CDR3 loop is CASSTRPGQITGELFF. The CDR3 nucleotides are TGCGCCAGCAGCACAAGACCGGGACAGATCACCGGGGAGCTGTTTTTT.

This clone was observed a few times. The V call is TRBV5-4, the J call TRBJ2-2, with D perhaps TRBD2 (6 bases). Germline loops: CDR1 SGHNT, CDR2 YYREEE (reference sequence). V gave up 1 base and J gave up 6 bases, with 13 bases separating them. This CDR3 contains 15 residues. CDR3 amino acids: CASSLSLRGAGELFF. The CDR3 nucleotides read TGTGCCAGCAGCTTGTCTTTGCGGGGAGCCGGGGAGCTGTTTTTT.

The chain employs TRBV7-9 and TRBJ2-3; TRBD1 or TRBD2 may be the D gene (5 bases each). Per germline, CDR1 SEHNR and CDR2 FQNEAQ (reference sequence). This CDR3 contains 15 residues. V dropped 3 bases and J dropped 1 base, with 11 bases sitting between them. The CDR3 DNA reads TGTGCCAGCAGCTTGGCCGGGACCCGCACAGATACGCAGTATTTT. Translated: CASSLAGTRTDTQYF.

V is TRBV7-8 and J is TRBJ2-5, with 9 bases identical to TRBD2. J was trimmed by 4 bases and V by 8 bases; bases with no gene match: 11. Looked up from germline, CDR1 is SGHVS and CDR2 is FQNEAQ. The CDR3 runs 15 residues. The chain's CDR3 is CASHQAGGGRETQYF. CDR3 nucleotide sequence: TGTGCCAGCCACCAGGCGGGGGGGGGAAGAGAGACCCAGTACTTC.

With respect to this clone: The same CDR3 arises from other DNA sequences in this sample as well. The gene calls are TRBV2 and TRBJ1-1; TRBD1 matches at 9 bases. Trimming cost V 6 bases and J 3 bases; bases outside gene matches: 5. Germline values: CDR1 SNHLY, CDR2 FYNNEI. This CDR3 has 14 residues. The CDR3 here is CASSSRTGDTEAFF. CDR3 nucleotides: TGTGCCAGCAGCTCCAGGACAGGGGACACTGAAGCTTTCTTT.

The genes are TRBV7-2 and TRBJ2-7; unclear D gene. Per the germline V gene, CDR1 is SGHTA and CDR2 is FQGNSA. The CDR3 covers 13 residues. Between the trimmed V and J ends, which lost 5 bases and 0 bases, there was a span of 8 bases. CDR3 coding DNA: TGTGCCAGCAGCCCCTTCAGCTCCTACGAGCAGTACTTC. Translating it yields CASSPFSSYEQYF.

The chain uses TRBV5-6 and TRBJ2-1; 7 bases are a match to TRBD1. This CDR3 has 13 residues. V was pared by 2 bases and J by 7 bases, with 3 bases of the junction left unmatched. CDR1 and CDR2 (germline): SGHDT, YYEEEE. CDR3: CASSFDRVNEQFF. CDR3 sequence (DNA): TGTGCCAGCAGCTTCGACAGGGTTAATGAGCAGTTCTTC.

In its sample, this clone was seen once. The chain joins TRBV3-1 (or the pseudogene TRBV3-2) to TRBJ2-3; TRBD2 matches at 13 bases. This CDR3 has 15 residues. Germline V CDR1 and CDR2: LGHDT, YNNKEL (reference sequence). V lost 3 bases and J lost 4; bases outside the gene matches: 1. CDR3 loop: CASSHGLAGADTQYF. The CDR3 region has the DNA TGTGCCAGCAGCCATGGACTAGCGGGGGCAGATACGCAGTATTTT.

The genes are TRBV3-1 (or the pseudogene TRBV3-2) and TRBJ1-1, with no clear D. Trimming cost V 2 bases and J 5 bases, with 12 bases left between them. The CDR3 totals 14 residues. In germline, CDR1 is LGHDT, CDR2 YNNKEL (reference sequence). CDR3 DNA: TGTGCCAGCAGCCAATATTTAGGGTCTACTGAAGCTTTCTTT. This translates into CASSQYLGSTEAFF.

In nucleotides, the CDR3 is TGCGCCAGCAGCCAAGAGTTACGGGGGGGCGATGGCTACACCTTC. Amino acids: CASSQELRGGDGYTF. The chain joins TRBV4-3 to TRBJ1-2, with D perhaps TRBD1 (6 bases). Trimming stripped 0 bases from V and 6 bases from J, with 14 bases between. The CDR3 spans 15 residues. Germline CDR1 and CDR2: LGHNA and YSLEER.

In this sample, this clone turned up a few times. This chain joins TRBV7-6 and TRBJ2-2; no reliable D call. The CDR3 covers 15 residues. Trimming cost V 4 bases and J 4 bases, with 13 bases left between them. Germline V gene lookup returns CDR1 SGHVS and CDR2 FNYEAQ. CDR3 sequence: CASSSMGPLTGELFF. CDR3 DNA: TGTGCCAGCAGCTCCATGGGCCCCCTCACCGGGGAGCTGTTTTTT. Looking up the rest from reference TRBV7-6 and TRBJ2-2 gives the full variable domain: GAGVSQSPRYKVTKRGQDVALRCDPISGHVSLYWYRQALGQGPEFLTYFNYEAQQDKSGLPNDRFSAERPEGSISTLTIQRTEQRDSAMYRCASSSMGPLTGELFFGEGSRLTVL.

This chain links TRBV19 with TRBJ2-7; D possibly corresponds to TRBD2 (5 bases). V dropped 9 bases and J dropped 7 bases, with 13 bases sitting between them. CDR3 length: 11 amino acids. CDR1 and CDR2 from the germline V gene are LNHDA and SQIVND (reference sequence). The CDR3 DNA reads TGTGCCAGCGGACTCTACCCGGAGCAGTACTTC. Residues: CASGLYPEQYF.